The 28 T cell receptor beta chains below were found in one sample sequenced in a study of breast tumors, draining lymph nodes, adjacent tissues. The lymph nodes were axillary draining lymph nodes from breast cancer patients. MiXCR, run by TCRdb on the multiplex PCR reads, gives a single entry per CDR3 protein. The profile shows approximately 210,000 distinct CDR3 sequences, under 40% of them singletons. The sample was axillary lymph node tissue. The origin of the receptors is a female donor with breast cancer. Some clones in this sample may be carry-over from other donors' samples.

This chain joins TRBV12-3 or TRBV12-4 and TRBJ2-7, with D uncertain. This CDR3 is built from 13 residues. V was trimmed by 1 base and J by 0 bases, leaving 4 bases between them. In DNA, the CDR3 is TGTGCCAGCAGTTTAGGGAACTCCTACGAGCAGTACTTC. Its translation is CASSLGNSYEQYF.

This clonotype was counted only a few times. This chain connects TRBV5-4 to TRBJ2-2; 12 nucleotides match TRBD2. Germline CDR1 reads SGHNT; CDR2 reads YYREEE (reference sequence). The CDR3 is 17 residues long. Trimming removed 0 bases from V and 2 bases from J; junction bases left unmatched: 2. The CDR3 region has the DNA TGTGCCAGCAGCTTGGGACTAGCGGGAGTAAACACCGGGGAGCTGTTTTTT. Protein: CASSLGLAGVNTGELFF.

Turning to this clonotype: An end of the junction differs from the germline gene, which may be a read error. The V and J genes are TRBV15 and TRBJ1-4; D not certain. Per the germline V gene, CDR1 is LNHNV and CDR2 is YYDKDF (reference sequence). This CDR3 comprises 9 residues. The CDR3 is CATSRDRVF. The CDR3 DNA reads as TGTGCCACCAGCAGAGATAGGGTTTTT.

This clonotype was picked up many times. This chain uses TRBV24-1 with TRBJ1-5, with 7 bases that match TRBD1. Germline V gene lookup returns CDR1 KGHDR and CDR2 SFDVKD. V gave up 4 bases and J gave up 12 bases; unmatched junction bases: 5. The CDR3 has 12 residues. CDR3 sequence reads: CATSDRTGSQHF. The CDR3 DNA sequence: TGTGCCACCAGTGACCGGACAGGTAGCCAGCATTTT.

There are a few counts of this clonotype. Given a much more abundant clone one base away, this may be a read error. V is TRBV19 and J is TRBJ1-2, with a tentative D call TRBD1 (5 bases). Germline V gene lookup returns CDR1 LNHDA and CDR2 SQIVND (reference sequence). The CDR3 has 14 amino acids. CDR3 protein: CASRETAPGHGHTF. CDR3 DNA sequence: TGTGCCAGTAGGGAGACAGCGCCCGGCCATGGCCACACCTTC.

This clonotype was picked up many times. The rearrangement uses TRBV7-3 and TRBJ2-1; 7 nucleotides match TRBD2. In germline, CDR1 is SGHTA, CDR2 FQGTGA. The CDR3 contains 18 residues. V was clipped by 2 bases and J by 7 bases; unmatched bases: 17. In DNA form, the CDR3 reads TGTGCCAGCAGCTTAGTAGGGAGGGGTGCCTCGCAAGGAAATGAGCAGTTCTTC. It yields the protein CASSLVGRGASQGNEQFF.

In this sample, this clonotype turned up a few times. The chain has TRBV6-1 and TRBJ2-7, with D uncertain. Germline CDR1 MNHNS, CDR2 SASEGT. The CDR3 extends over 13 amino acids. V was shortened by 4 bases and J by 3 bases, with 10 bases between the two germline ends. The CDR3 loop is CASSGSLLYEQYF. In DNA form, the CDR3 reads TGTGCCAGCAGTGGCAGTCTTCTCTACGAGCAGTACTTC.

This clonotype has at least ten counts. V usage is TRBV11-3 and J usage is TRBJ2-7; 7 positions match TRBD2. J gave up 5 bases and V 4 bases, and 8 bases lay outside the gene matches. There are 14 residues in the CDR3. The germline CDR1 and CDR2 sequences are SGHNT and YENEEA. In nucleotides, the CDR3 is TGTGCCAGCAGCTCTCCTAATGGGAGGGACGAGCAGTACTTC. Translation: CASSSPNGRDEQYF.

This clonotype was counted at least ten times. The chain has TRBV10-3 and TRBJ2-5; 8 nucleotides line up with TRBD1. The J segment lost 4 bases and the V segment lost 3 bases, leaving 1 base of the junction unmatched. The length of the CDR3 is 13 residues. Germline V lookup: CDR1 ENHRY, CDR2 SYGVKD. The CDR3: CAISETGGETQYF. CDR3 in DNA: TGTGCCATCAGTGAAACAGGGGGAGAGACCCAGTACTTC.

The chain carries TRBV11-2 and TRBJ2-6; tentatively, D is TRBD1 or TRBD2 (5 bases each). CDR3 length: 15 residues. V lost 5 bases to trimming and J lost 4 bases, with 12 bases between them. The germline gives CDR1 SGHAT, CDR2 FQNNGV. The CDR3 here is CASSPGPGGANVLTF. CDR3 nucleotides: TGTGCCAGCAGCCCGGGACCGGGGGGGGCCAACGTCCTGACTTTC.

The CDR3 sequence is CSASQPGQNNSPLHF. DNA of the CDR3: TGCAGTGCTAGTCAACCAGGACAGAATAATTCACCCCTCCACTTT. V and J are TRBV20-1 and TRBJ1-6; D possibly corresponds to TRBD1 (6 bases). There are 15 residues in the CDR3. The V end was cut by 3 bases, the J end by 5 bases, with 14 bases between. CDR1 DFQATT and CDR2 SNEGSKA come from the germline V gene (reference sequence).

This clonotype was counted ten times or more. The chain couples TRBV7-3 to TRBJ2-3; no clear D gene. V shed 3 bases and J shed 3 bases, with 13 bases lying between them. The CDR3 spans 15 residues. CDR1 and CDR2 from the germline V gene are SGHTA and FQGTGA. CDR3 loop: CASSFGYQGTDTQYF. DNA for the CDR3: TGTGCCAGCAGCTTTGGATACCAAGGGACAGATACGCAGTATTTT.

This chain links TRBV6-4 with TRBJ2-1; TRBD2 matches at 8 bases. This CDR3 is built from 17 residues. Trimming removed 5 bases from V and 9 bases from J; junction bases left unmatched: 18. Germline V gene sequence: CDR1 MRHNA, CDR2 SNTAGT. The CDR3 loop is CASSHPLTGGQRGEQFF. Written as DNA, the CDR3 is TGTGCCAGCAGTCACCCGTTAACGGGGGGGCAACGGGGTGAGCAGTTCTTC.

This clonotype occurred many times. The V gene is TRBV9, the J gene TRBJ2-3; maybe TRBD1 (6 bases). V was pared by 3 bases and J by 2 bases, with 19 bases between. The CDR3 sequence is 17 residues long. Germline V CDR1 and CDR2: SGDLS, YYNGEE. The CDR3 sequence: CASSERGTEAITDTQYF. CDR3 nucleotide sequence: TGTGCCAGCAGCGAGAGGGGGACGGAGGCAATCACAGATACGCAGTATTTT.

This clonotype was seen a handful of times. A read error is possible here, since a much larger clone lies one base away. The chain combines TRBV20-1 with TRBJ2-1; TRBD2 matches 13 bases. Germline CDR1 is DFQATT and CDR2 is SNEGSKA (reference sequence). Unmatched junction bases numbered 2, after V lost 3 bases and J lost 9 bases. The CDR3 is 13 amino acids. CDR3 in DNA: TGCAGTGCTAGCGGACTAGCGGGAGTTGAGCAGTTCTTC. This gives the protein CSASGLAGVEQFF.

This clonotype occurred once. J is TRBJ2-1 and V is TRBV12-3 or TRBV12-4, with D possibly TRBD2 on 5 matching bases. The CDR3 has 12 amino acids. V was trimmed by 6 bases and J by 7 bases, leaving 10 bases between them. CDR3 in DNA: TGTGCCAGCAGGACCGCGGGTAATGAGCAGTTCTTC. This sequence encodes CASRTAGNEQFF.

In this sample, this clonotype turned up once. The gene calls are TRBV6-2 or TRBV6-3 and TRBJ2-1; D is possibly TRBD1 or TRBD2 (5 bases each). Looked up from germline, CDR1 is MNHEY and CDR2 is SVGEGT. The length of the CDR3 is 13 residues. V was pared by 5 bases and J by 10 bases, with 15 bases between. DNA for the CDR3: TGTGCCAGCAGTCATCACCAGAGGGACGAGCAGTTCTTC. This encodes CASSHHQRDEQFF.

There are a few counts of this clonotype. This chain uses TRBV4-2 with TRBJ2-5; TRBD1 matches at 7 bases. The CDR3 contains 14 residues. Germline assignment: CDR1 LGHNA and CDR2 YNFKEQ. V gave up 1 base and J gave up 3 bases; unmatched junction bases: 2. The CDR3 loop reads CASSQGQGEETQYF. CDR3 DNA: TGTGCCAGCAGCCAAGGGCAGGGGGAAGAGACCCAGTACTTC.

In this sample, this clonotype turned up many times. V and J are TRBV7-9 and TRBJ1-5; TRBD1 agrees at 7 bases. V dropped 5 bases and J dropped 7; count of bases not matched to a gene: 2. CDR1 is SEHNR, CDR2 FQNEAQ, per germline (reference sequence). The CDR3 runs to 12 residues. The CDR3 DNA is TGTGCCAGCAGCACAGGGGAACAGCCCCAGCATTTT. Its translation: CASSTGEQPQHF.

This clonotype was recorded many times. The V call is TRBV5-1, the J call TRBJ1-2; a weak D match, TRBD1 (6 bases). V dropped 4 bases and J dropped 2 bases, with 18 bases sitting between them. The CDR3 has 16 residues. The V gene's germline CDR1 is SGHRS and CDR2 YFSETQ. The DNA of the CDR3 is TGCGCCAGCAGCCTGCTGGCGGGGGCGGGAAACTATGGCTACACCTTC. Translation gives CASSLLAGAGNYGYTF.

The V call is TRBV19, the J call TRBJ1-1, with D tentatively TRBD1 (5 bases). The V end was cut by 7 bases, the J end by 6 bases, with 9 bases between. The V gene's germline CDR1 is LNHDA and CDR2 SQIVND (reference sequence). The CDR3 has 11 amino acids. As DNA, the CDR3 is TGTGCCAGTAATCGGGGCGCTGAAGCTTTCTTT. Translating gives CASNRGAEAFF. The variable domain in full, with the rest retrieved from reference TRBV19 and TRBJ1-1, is DGGITQSPKYLFRKEGQNVTLSCEQNLNHDAMYWYRQDPGQGLRLIYYSQIVNDFQKGDIAEGYSVSREKKESFPLTVTSAQKNPTAFYLCASNRGAEAFFGQGTRLTVV.

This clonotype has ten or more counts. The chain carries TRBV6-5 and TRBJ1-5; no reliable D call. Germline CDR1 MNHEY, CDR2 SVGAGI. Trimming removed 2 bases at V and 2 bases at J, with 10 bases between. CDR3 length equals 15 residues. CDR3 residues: CASSYGRWGNQPQHF. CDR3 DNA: TGTGCCAGCAGTTACGGGAGATGGGGCAATCAGCCCCAGCATTTT.

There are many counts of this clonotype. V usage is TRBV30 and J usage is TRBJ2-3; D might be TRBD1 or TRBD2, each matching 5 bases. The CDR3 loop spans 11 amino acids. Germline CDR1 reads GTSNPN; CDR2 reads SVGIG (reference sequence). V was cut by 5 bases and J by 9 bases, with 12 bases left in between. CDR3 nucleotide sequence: TGTGCCTGGGCGGGTTGGGGCACGCAGTATTTT. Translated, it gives CAWAGWGTQYF.

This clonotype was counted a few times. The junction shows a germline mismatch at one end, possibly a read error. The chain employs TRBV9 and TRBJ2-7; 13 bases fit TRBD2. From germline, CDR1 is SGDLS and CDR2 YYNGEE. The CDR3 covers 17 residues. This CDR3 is CASSVGLAGDLSSEQYF. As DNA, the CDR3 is TGTGCCAGCAGCGTCGGACTAGCGGGAGACCTCTCCTCCGAGCAGTACTTC.

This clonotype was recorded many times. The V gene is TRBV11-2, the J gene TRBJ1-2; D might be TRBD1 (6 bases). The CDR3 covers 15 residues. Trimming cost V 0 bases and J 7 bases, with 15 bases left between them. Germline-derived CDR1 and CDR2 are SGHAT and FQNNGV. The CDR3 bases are TGTGCCAGCAGCTTAGAACTTGGGGGCGAGGGTGGCTACACCTTC. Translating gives CASSLELGGEGGYTF.

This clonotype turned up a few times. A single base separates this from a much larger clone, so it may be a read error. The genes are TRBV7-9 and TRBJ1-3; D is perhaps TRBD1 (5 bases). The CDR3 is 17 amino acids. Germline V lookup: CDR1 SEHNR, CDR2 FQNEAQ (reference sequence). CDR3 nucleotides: TGTGCCAGCAGCCCCCGGACCGGGACGCTAACTGGAAACACCACATATTTT. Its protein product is CASSPRTGTLTGNTTYF.

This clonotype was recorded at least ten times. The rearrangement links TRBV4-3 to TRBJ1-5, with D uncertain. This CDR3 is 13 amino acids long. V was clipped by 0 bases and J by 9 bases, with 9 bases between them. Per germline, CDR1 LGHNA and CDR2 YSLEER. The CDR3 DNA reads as TGCGCCAGCAGCCAAGATGGTCAGCGGCCCCAGCATTTT. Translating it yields CASSQDGQRPQHF.

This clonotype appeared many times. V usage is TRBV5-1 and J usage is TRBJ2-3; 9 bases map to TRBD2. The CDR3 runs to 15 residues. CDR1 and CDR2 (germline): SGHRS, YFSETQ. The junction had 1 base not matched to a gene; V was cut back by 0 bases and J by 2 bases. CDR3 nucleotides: TGCGCCAGCAGCTTGGCTAGCGGGGTCACAGATACGCAGTATTTT. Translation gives CASSLASGVTDTQYF.